This TCR beta chain was captured in a study of T-cell reconstitution after alpha-beta-depleted transplantation in children. For TCRbeta, the library was prepared with unique molecular identifiers. One entry per CDR3 protein results from TCRdb running MiXCR on the PCR reads. The sample includes about 500,000 distinct CDR3 sequences, around a third of them seen just once. This CDR3 is 15 amino acids long. V was pared by 1 base and J by 8 bases, with 15 bases between. Germline CDR1 is SGHTA and CDR2 is FQGTGA. The chain links TRBV7-3 to TRBJ2-1; no reliable D call. The material sequenced was PBMCs from the stem cell graft donor, taken from the stem cell graft. This TCR was recovered from a human donor who donated a stem cell graft to a child with aplastic anemia. DNA for the CDR3: TGTGCCAGCAGCTTAATGGCGACCCGAGAGGATGAGCAGTTCTTC. It encodes CASSLMATREDEQFF.